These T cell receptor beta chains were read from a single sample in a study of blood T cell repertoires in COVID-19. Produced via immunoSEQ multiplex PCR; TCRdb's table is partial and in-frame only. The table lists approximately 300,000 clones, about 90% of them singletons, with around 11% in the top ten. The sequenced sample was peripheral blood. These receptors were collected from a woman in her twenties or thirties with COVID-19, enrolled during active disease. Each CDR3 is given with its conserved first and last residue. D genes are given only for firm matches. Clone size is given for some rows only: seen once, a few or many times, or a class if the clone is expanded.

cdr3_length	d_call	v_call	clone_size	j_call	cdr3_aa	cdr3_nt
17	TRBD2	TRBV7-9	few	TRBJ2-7	CASSGTGTSGKTYEQYF	TGTGCCAGCAGCGGAACGGGGACTAGCGGGAAGACCTACGAGCAGTACTTC
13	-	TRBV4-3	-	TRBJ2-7	CASSRGLAYEQYF	TGCGCCAGCAGCCGGGGACTTGCCTACGAGCAGTACTTC
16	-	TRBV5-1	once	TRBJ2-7	CASSAWDSRRSYEQYF	TGCGCCAGCAGCGCCTGGGACTCCCGCCGCTCCTACGAGCAGTACTTC
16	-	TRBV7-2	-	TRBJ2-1	CASSLIWEAFGNEQFF	TGTGCCAGCAGCTTAATTTGGGAGGCCTTCGGCAATGAGCAGTTCTTC
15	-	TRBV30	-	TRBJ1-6	CAWSAGTAGGSPLHF	TGTGCCTGGAGTGCCGGGACCGCGGGAGGTTCACCCCTCCACTTT
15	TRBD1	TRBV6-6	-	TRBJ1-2	CASSYSVDRGDGYTF	TGTGCCAGCAGTTACTCTGTTGACAGGGGCGATGGCTACACCTTC
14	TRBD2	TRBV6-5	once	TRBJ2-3	CASRGLAGTDTQYF	TGTGCCAGCAGAGGACTAGCGGGAACAGATACGCAGTATTTT
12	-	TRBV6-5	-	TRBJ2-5	CASSRDKETQYF	TGTGCCAGCAGTCGGGACAAAGAGACCCAGTACTTC
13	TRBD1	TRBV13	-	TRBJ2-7	CASRDRGHSEQYF	TGTGCCAGCAGGGACAGGGGACACTCCGAGCAGTACTTC
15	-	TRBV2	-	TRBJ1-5	CASSLKGIGNQPQHF	TGTGCCAGCAGTCTAAAGGGGATCGGAAATCAGCCCCAGCATTTT
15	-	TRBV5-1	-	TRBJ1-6	CASSLTPQAYSPLHF	TGCGCCAGCAGTCTGACCCCTCAGGCTTATTCACCCCTCCACTTT
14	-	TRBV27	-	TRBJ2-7	CASSLTTGTSEQYF	TGTGCCAGCAGTTTAACGACTGGCACGAGTGAGCAGTACTTC
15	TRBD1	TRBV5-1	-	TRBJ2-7	CASSLADRGHYEQYF	TGCGCCAGCAGCTTGGCGGACAGGGGGCACTACGAGCAGTACTTC
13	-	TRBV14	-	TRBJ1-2	CASSPLRGYGYTF	TGTGCCAGCAGCCCCCTCAGGGGCTATGGCTACACCTTC
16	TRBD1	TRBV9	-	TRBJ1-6	CASSGDRVGTNSPLHF	TGTGCCAGCAGCGGAGACAGGGTGGGCACCAATTCACCCCTCCACTTT
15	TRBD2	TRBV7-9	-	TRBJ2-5	CASSPPTSGTETQYF	TGTGCCAGCAGCCCCCCGACTAGCGGGACGGAGACCCAGTACTTC
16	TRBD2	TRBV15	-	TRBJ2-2	CATSRGAGVDTGELFF	TGTGCCACCAGCAGAGGGGCGGGAGTAGACACCGGGGAGCTGTTTTTT
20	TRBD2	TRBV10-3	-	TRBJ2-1	CAISESIAGENPTHYNEQFF	TGTGCCATCAGTGAGTCGATAGCGGGAGAGAACCCAACCCACTACAATGAGCAGTTCTTC
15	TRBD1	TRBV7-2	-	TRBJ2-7	CASSFRDRETYEQYF	TGTGCCAGCAGCTTCCGGGACAGAGAAACCTACGAGCAGTACTTC
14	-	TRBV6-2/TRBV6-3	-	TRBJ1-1	CASSPGGAHTEAFF	TGTGCCAGCAGTCCGGGGGGGGCGCACACTGAAGCTTTCTTT
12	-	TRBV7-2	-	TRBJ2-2	CATSSDTGELFF	TGTGCCACCTCTAGTGATACCGGGGAGCTGTTTTTT
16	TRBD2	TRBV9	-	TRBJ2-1	CASSVIGSGRENEQFF	TGTGCCAGCAGCGTAATCGGTAGCGGGAGGGAGAATGAGCAGTTCTTC
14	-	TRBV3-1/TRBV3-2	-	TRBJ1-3	CASSQWTVGNTIYF	TGTGCCAGCAGCCAGTGGACAGTCGGAAACACCATATATTTT
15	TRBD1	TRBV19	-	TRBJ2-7	CASSSPDRVGYEQYF	TGTGCCAGTAGTTCACCGGACAGGGTAGGCTACGAGCAGTACTTC
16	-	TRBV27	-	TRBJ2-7	CASSRGIGGTGGEQYF	TGTGCCAGCAGCCGCGGAATCGGAGGGACCGGGGGTGAGCAGTACTTC
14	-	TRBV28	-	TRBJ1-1	CASSLSGGNTEAFF	TGTGCCAGCAGTTTATCGGGGGGGAACACTGAAGCTTTCTTT
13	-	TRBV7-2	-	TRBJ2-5	CASSYNLEETQYF	TGTGCCAGCAGCTATAACCTGGAGGAAACCCAGTACTTC
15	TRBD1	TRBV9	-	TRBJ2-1	CASSVDGTGDNEQFF	TGTGCCAGCAGCGTAGATGGGACAGGAGACAATGAGCAGTTCTTC
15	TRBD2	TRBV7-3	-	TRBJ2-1	CASSSIREGRSKQFF	TGTGCCAGCAGCTCAATACGGGAGGGCCGATCTAAGCAGTTCTTC
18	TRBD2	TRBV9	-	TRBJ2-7	CASSPTRTSGTAIYEQYF	TGTGCCAGCAGCCCCACAAGGACTAGCGGCACGGCGATCTACGAGCAGTACTTC
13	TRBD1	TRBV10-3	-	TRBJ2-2	CAIQPGQTGELFF	TGTGCCATTCAACCGGGACAGACTGGGGAGCTGTTTTTT
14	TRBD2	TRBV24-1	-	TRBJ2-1	CATGGAGGGVEQFF	TGTGCCACCGGCGGAGCGGGAGGGGGGGTTGAGCAGTTCTTC
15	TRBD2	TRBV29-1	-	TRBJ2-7	CSVDSGTSDTYEQYF	TGCAGCGTTGACTCCGGGACTAGCGACACCTACGAGCAGTACTTC
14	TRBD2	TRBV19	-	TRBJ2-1	CASVAGGPWNEQFF	TGTGCCAGTGTAGCGGGAGGGCCGTGGAATGAGCAGTTCTTC
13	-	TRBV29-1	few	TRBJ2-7	CSAVRGVTYEQYF	TGCAGCGCTGTAAGAGGCGTTACCTACGAGCAGTACTTC
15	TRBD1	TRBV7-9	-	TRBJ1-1	CASSQRDRGRNEAFF	TGTGCCAGCAGCCAACGGGACAGGGGGCGCAATGAAGCTTTCTTT
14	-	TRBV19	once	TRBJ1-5	CASSPLLPDQPQHF	TGTGCCAGTAGTCCCCTCCTACCGGATCAGCCCCAGCATTTT
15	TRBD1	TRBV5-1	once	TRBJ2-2	CASSLDGQGTGELFF	TGCGCCAGCAGCTTGGATGGACAGGGGACCGGGGAGCTGTTTTTT
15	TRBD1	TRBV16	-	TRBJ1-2	CASSQGQGTNYGYTF	TGTGCCAGCAGCCAGGGACAGGGGACCAACTATGGCTACACCTTC
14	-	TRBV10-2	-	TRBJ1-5	CASSDPGSNQPQHF	TGCGCCAGCAGTGACCCAGGGAGCAATCAGCCCCAGCATTTT
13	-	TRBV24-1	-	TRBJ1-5	CATSGKGGRPQHF	TGTGCCACCAGTGGAAAGGGAGGAAGGCCCCAGCATTTT
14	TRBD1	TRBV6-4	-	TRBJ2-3	CASSDSQGADTQYF	TGTGCCAGCAGTGACTCACAGGGGGCAGATACGCAGTATTTT
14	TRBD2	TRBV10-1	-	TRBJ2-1	CASSSGTPYNEQFF	TGCGCCAGCAGTAGCGGGACCCCCTACAATGAGCAGTTCTTC
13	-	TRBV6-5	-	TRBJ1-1	CASINRLNTEAFF	TGTGCCAGCATAAACAGGCTTAACACTGAAGCTTTCTTT
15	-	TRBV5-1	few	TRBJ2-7	CASTPAGTDSYEQYF	TGCGCCAGCACCCCCGCGGGGACGGACTCCTACGAGCAGTACTTC
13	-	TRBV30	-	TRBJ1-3	CAWSRNSGNTIYF	TGTGCCTGGAGCAGAAACTCTGGAAACACCATATATTTT
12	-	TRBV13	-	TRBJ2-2	CASGQNTGELFF	TGTGCCAGCGGACAGAACACCGGGGAGCTGTTTTTT
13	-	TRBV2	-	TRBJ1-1	CARQVSANTEAFF	TGTGCCAGACAGGTCTCGGCGAACACTGAAGCTTTCTTT
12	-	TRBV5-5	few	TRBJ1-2	CASRHENYGYTF	TGTGCCAGCAGACACGAAAACTATGGCTACACCTTC
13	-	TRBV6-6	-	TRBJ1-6	CASTDRTNSPLHF	TGTGCCAGCACTGACAGGACAAATTCACCCCTCCACTTT
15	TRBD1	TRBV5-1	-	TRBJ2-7	CASSLTGGFVYEQYF	TGCGCCAGCAGCTTAACAGGGGGTTTCGTCTACGAGCAGTACTTC
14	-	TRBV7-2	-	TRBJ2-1	CASSLNSLRGEQFF	TGTGCCAGCAGCTTAAATTCACTCCGGGGGGAGCAGTTCTTC
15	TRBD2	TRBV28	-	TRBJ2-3	CASSPGTSGTDTQYF	TGTGCCAGCAGTCCCGGGACTAGCGGGACAGATACGCAGTATTTT
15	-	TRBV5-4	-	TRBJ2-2	CASSLSRTNTGELFF	TGTGCCAGCAGCTTGAGTCGCACAAACACCGGGGAGCTGTTTTTT
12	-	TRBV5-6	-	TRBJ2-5	CASSLIPEPQYF	TGTGCCAGCAGCTTGATCCCGGAGCCCCAGTACTTC
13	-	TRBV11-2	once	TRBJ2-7	CASSLGRGGEQYF	TGTGCCAGCAGCTTAGGCAGGGGTGGCGAGCAGTACTTC
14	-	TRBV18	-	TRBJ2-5	CASSPRDTQETQYF	TGTGCCAGCTCACCCCGGGACACCCAAGAGACCCAGTACTTC